A single T cell receptor beta chain is shown here with its context. Relative to the germline gene, one junction end is altered; a read error may explain this. Researchers used genomic DNA as the template to profile TCR beta VDJ and CDR3. A single record per CDR3 protein comes from TCRdb applying MiXCR to the reads. The table lists about 180,000 distinct CDR3 sequences, 45% to 60% of them singletons. This entry belongs to a study of CD8+CD57+ T cells in acquired aplastic anemia. CD8+CD57+ cell expansion had been shown by flow cytometry in patients chosen for sequencing. The CDR3 is 15 residues long. Germline CDR1 and CDR2: GTSNPN and SVGIG (reference sequence).

The sample taken for sequencing was sorted CD4+, CD8+, or CD8+CD57+ T cells (not recorded which) from PBMCs. The chain has TRBV30 and TRBJ2-1; 9 bases match TRBD1. The sequence derives from a human donor with aplastic anemia. The CDR3 here is CVWSVRDRDHNEQFF. The CDR3 region has the DNA TGTGTCTGGAGTGTCCGGGACAGGGATCACAATGAGCAGTTCTTC.